Listed below are T cell receptor beta chains from one sample, sequenced in a study of T cells in Graves' hyperthyroidism and ophthalmopathy. TCRdb re-called the multiplex PCR reads through MiXCR, storing one row per CDR3 protein. The repertoire consists of approximately 690,000 distinct CDR3 sequences, with around 21% occurring once and the leading ten covering around a third. The sequencing input was blood. These receptors originate from a man aged 30-40 years with Graves' ophthalmopathy. Both conserved end residues are part of each CDR3. Not all rows give a size; the values are once, few, many and, for expanded clones, a class.

abundance: many
v_gene: TRBV11-2
j_gene: TRBJ1-2
CDR3aa: CASSGRDRGLYGYTF

abundance: few
v_gene: TRBV4-1
j_gene: TRBJ1-1
CDR3aa: CASSQEGRGDTEAFF

abundance: few
v_gene: TRBV20-1
j_gene: TRBJ2-1
CDR3aa: CSAPIAGGRNNEQFF

abundance: few
v_gene: TRBV6-1
j_gene: TRBJ1-4
CDR3aa: CASRKQGNEKLFF

abundance: many
v_gene: TRBV2
j_gene: TRBJ2-3
CDR3aa: CASSRTGSPSENEPGYTQYF

abundance: -
v_gene: TRBV6-1
j_gene: TRBJ2-5
CDR3aa: CASRTSGRALETQYF

abundance: -
v_gene: TRBV9
j_gene: TRBJ2-5
CDR3aa: CASSVVLPASGSETQYF

abundance: -
v_gene: TRBV7-9
j_gene: TRBJ1-4
CDR3aa: CASSLGRGNEKLFF

abundance: -
v_gene: TRBV5-1
j_gene: TRBJ1-4
CDR3aa: CASSSGRTTNEKLFF

abundance: many
v_gene: TRBV6-2/TRBV6-3
j_gene: TRBJ2-1
CDR3aa: CASRQSGRAFNEQFF

abundance: few
v_gene: TRBV13
j_gene: TRBJ2-5
CDR3aa: CASSSGHAETQYF

abundance: many
v_gene: TRBV20-1
j_gene: TRBJ1-1
CDR3aa: CSARRVNTEAFF

abundance: many
v_gene: TRBV12-3/TRBV12-4
j_gene: TRBJ2-7
CDR3aa: CASNLGLAGEQYF

abundance: -
v_gene: TRBV4-1
j_gene: TRBJ2-5
CDR3aa: CASSQGSRQQETQYF

abundance: many
v_gene: TRBV5-1
j_gene: TRBJ1-1
CDR3aa: CASSLAGVGVKAEAFF

abundance: many
v_gene: TRBV27
j_gene: TRBJ1-5
CDR3aa: CASSLSSGYNQPQHF

abundance: -
v_gene: TRBV2
j_gene: TRBJ1-3
CDR3aa: CASRESGSGNTIYF

abundance: -
v_gene: TRBV5-6
j_gene: TRBJ2-1
CDR3aa: CARTSGRTAGYNEQFF

abundance: -
v_gene: TRBV5-4
j_gene: TRBJ2-1
CDR3aa: CASSFLAGLNSYNEQFF

abundance: -
v_gene: TRBV29-1
j_gene: TRBJ2-7
CDR3aa: CSVASGRSYEQYF

abundance: few
v_gene: TRBV6-1
j_gene: TRBJ1-5
CDR3aa: CASSTTGLSNQPQHF

abundance: few
v_gene: TRBV4-2
j_gene: TRBJ2-7
CDR3aa: CASSQRQGENEQYF

abundance: -
v_gene: TRBV20-1
j_gene: TRBJ2-1
CDR3aa: CSARDRGYGEQFF

abundance: -
v_gene: TRBV13
j_gene: TRBJ2-7
CDR3aa: CASSFGTSFEQYF

abundance: few
v_gene: TRBV7-2
j_gene: TRBJ2-7
CDR3aa: CASSRVTGGPLGEQYF

abundance: -
v_gene: TRBV5-5
j_gene: TRBJ2-3
CDR3aa: CASSWTGNPTDTQYF

abundance: -
v_gene: TRBV27
j_gene: TRBJ2-1
CDR3aa: CASSSLLANEQFF

abundance: -
v_gene: TRBV25-1
j_gene: TRBJ1-2
CDR3aa: CASMDRGGYGYTF

abundance: few
v_gene: TRBV12-5
j_gene: TRBJ2-1
CDR3aa: CASGLRYPGVNEQFF

abundance: many
v_gene: TRBV28
j_gene: TRBJ2-7
CDR3aa: CASSSQPAGGYEQYF

abundance: -
v_gene: TRBV6-2/TRBV6-3
j_gene: TRBJ2-3
CDR3aa: CASSSQADTQYF

abundance: many
v_gene: TRBV4-2
j_gene: TRBJ2-7
CDR3aa: CASSQDTGGSPYEQYF

abundance: -
v_gene: TRBV7-3
j_gene: TRBJ2-1
CDR3aa: CASSLTRTDEQFF

abundance: -
v_gene: TRBV6-1
j_gene: TRBJ1-6
CDR3aa: CASSPHTVLSSPLHF

abundance: -
v_gene: TRBV19
j_gene: TRBJ2-1
CDR3aa: CASSMVPPWDRRYNEQFF

abundance: many
v_gene: TRBV2
j_gene: TRBJ1-4
CDR3aa: CASSRTEPNEKLFF

abundance: few
v_gene: TRBV7-2
j_gene: TRBJ2-3
CDR3aa: CASSLVFRTGTSTDTQYF

abundance: many
v_gene: TRBV28
j_gene: TRBJ1-1
CDR3aa: CASSFEGTGGKLAFF

abundance: few
v_gene: TRBV12-3/TRBV12-4
j_gene: TRBJ1-6
CDR3aa: CASSLSSPLHF

abundance: many
v_gene: TRBV6-2/TRBV6-3
j_gene: TRBJ1-1
CDR3aa: CASSYRRGTEAFF

abundance: -
v_gene: TRBV3-1
j_gene: TRBJ2-5
CDR3aa: CASASGKKETQYF

abundance: -
v_gene: TRBV12-3/TRBV12-4
j_gene: TRBJ2-1
CDR3aa: CASRAGERRNEQFF

abundance: -
v_gene: TRBV28
j_gene: TRBJ1-2
CDR3aa: CASRSPGQGAVYGYTF

abundance: many
v_gene: TRBV24-1
j_gene: TRBJ2-3
CDR3aa: CATSEPGLARSTDTQYF

abundance: -
v_gene: TRBV6-1
j_gene: TRBJ2-1
CDR3aa: CASSALAGVYEQFF

abundance: few
v_gene: TRBV7-9
j_gene: TRBJ1-3
CDR3aa: CASSPGAASGNTIYF

abundance: -
v_gene: TRBV19
j_gene: TRBJ2-7
CDR3aa: CASSMWGEESYEQYF

abundance: few
v_gene: TRBV3-1
j_gene: TRBJ1-5
CDR3aa: CASSQGGIRQPQHF

abundance: few
v_gene: TRBV6-1
j_gene: TRBJ2-5
CDR3aa: CASSYRETETQYF

abundance: few
v_gene: TRBV6-1
j_gene: TRBJ2-7
CDR3aa: CASRVSGVSYEQYF

abundance: -
v_gene: TRBV6-1
j_gene: TRBJ2-7
CDR3aa: CASSVGVNEQYF

abundance: few
v_gene: TRBV7-9
j_gene: TRBJ2-3
CDR3aa: CASSSKWTRTDTQYF

abundance: -
v_gene: TRBV7-9
j_gene: TRBJ1-1
CDR3aa: CASSSTGFRETEAFF

abundance: -
v_gene: TRBV2
j_gene: TRBJ2-7
CDR3aa: CASSGQMAYEQYF

abundance: few
v_gene: TRBV20-1
j_gene: TRBJ2-1
CDR3aa: CSASKQDRSYNEQFF

abundance: few
v_gene: TRBV5-1
j_gene: TRBJ2-1
CDR3aa: CASRRRERSDEQFF

abundance: many
v_gene: TRBV11-2
j_gene: TRBJ2-7
CDR3aa: CASSWALAVSYEQYF

abundance: -
v_gene: TRBV28
j_gene: TRBJ1-4
CDR3aa: CASSPDGQGMANEKLFF

abundance: few
v_gene: TRBV9
j_gene: TRBJ2-1
CDR3aa: CASSGQLLSSYNEQFF

abundance: many
v_gene: TRBV28
j_gene: TRBJ2-7
CDR3aa: CARIPNRRHGVYYEQYF